This TCR beta chain came from a study of Ad26.COV2.S vaccination and SARS-CoV-2 variants. As for treatment: approximately 18 received Ad26.COV2.S at low or high dose, single or two shots; about 5 received placebo; per-sample allocation not given. After the first vaccine or placebo injection, samples were drawn on day 63. Study-wide findings and caveats: Spike-specific TCR breadth ran higher among vaccine recipients than placebo recipients. Whether participants received vaccine or placebo, their non-spike TCR breadth was similar.

Looked up from germline, CDR1 is SGHDT and CDR2 is YYEEEE. J lost 5 bases, V lost 3 bases, and 4 bases had no gene match. The CDR3 is 14 amino acids. The method was immunoSEQ multiplex PCR; TCRdb's version includes in-frame clones alone and lacks a portion of them. Among around 300,000 clones listed, less than 90% were seen once. A remark on this clone: What it recognizes is unknown.

The sequenced sample was peripheral blood, obtained in a trial of Ad26.COV2.S vaccine versus placebo. The sequence was obtained from a person between 18 and 59 years old who received the Ad26.COV2.S COVID-19 vaccine or a placebo. The V call is TRBV5-6, the J call TRBJ1-2; 10 bases line up with TRBD1. The CDR3 here is CASSSGQGIYGYTF. The DNA of the CDR3 is TGTGCCAGCAGCTCGGGACAGGGGATTTATGGCTACACCTTC. Full variable domain (remainder filled in from reference TRBV5-6 and TRBJ1-2): DAGVTQSPTHLIKTRGQQVTLRCSPKSGHDTVSWYQQALGQGPQFIFQYYEEEERQRGNFPDRFSGHQFPNYSSELNVNALLLGDSALYLCASSSGQGIYGYTFGSGTRLTVV.